The sequence of this T cell receptor (beta chain) was determined in a study of identical twins (dated by TCRdb to about 2016). About the study as a whole: TCR alpha and beta repertoires from monozygotic twins, unrelated adults of various ages and cord blood were deep-sequenced to test whether fetal clonotypes persist. To rule out contamination, replicate twin experiments were performed at different times with different library preparation protocols.

Broader findings and caveats from the paper: Abundant cord blood beta clonotypes had fewer insertions, young adult naive repertoires showed a similar but weaker trend, and memory repertoires showed no such trend. Because the same donors could not be followed over many years, conclusions were based on cross-sectional statistical analysis. Out-of-frame TCR alpha sharing in monozygotic twins was systematically underestimated by recombination models, whereas sharing between unrelated individuals was in agreement with the recombination models. Invariant T cells such as MAIT and iNKT could partly confound zero-insertion analyses, though diverse VJ usage argued against this for most clonotypes. Compared with coincidental sharing between unrelated individuals, out-of-frame TCR alpha sequences shared between twins had an excess of sequences with low generation probability. A weaker excess of twin sharing was found in beta out-of-frame sequences because the signal-to-noise ratio was lowered by fewer shared sequences.

From V the trimming removes 3 bases and from J it removes 5 bases, while the gene matches leave 14 bases of the junction unaccounted for. In the germline V gene, CDR1 corresponds to KGHSH and CDR2 to LQKENI. Including the terminal cysteine and phenylalanine, the CDR3 comprises 18 residues. The sequence is cut down to CDR3 DNA, 54 bases in frame from base 1. Receptors were amplified or captured by 5' RACE. TCRdb shows the sequencer as Illumina HiSeq 2000. A universal primer binding site was added through template switching, and the final cDNA carried a unique molecular identifier so that TCR cDNA molecules could be counted accurately. Specific primers in the conserved constant-segment region were used to synthesize first-strand cDNA for TCR alpha and beta chains. Each cDNA library was double barcoded, with a SMART-Mk sample barcode plus Illumina barcodes, to control for contamination. TruSeq adapter sequences and Illumina sample barcodes were added in two successive PCR steps. The TCR alpha and beta cDNA libraries were sequenced on the Illumina HiSeq platform using custom primers. Turning to the authors' computational methods: Raw reads were processed with MiGEC to extract unique molecular identifiers, and MiXCR was used to determine CDR3 positions. For each individual, recombination models were inferred using an EM algorithm with the repgenHMM and IGoR tools. Shared clonotypes were analyzed with the tcR package in R, and sharing was normalized by the product of cloneset sizes. To study raw recombination free of thymic and clonal selection effects, out-of-frame nonproductive sequences were analyzed. The raw public reads went through TCRdb reprocessing: fastp at Q25, MiXCR clone calling, in-frame beta chains kept. Each entry merges the rows of one CDR3 protein and shows their most common DNA and genes. The V and J calls and clone size are TCRdb's, not the authors'. This sample is represented by approximately 500,000 distinct CDR3 sequences; 24% of them were singletons. Just under 3% of the sample rests with the top ten.

Only healthy Caucasian donors were included. The twin cohort consisted of three pairs of female monozygotic twins, all aged roughly 18 to 29 years. Positive isolation kits from Invitrogen were used to isolate CD4+ and CD8+ T cell populations. In this sample, this clonotype turned up a few times. Its antigen is unknown. No much larger clone is present one base from it, and per-base qualities are unavailable. These sequences were also reported in another study, on T cells expressing NK-cell markers. The second study, in turn, reports: In sorted CD3+CD56+NKG2C+, CD3+CD56+NKG2C- and CD3+CD56-NKG2C+ T-cell subsets from about 8 donors, TCR beta-chain repertoires were profiled. Of the eight sequenced donors, seven were found to be HCMV-seropositive and one was found to be HCMV-seronegative. In several experiments an anti-gammadeltaTCR antibody was added to restrict sorting to alphabetaTCR-expressing T cells. For roughly six donors, the dominant CD3+CD56+NKG2C+ clonotypes were among the top 10 CD8+ clonotypes and accounted for about 1.0-7.5% of CD8+ T cells. Those dominant clonotypes were again the most abundant among CD3+CD56-NKG2C+ cells in a handful of donors, at roughly 25-65%. It remained unclear whether the expanded NKG2C-expressing T cell clones were specific for HCMV antigens. Randomly selected healthy volunteers, three men and five women, were used as the eight sequenced donors. HCMV serostatus was determined by detecting HCMV-specific IgG in serum with a commercial ELISA kit. MIGEC handled demultiplexing of the reads and grouping by UMI, while MiTCR was used to assemble and quantify clonotypes. Only TCR cDNA sequences supported by at least two reads were kept to exclude erroneous sequences. Downstream repertoire analysis used the tcR package, and clonotypes were matched across fractions by CDR3 nucleotide sequence plus V segment. VDJmatch was used to annotate antigen specificity against VDJdb, with one amino acid substitution in CDR3 permitted.

The TCR comes from a woman between 18 and 29 years old in good health. Sequencing was done on a sample of CD4+ T cells sorted from blood. Recombination joined TRBV18 with TRBJ2-7; TRBD1 agrees with 12 junctional bases. For the CDR3, the sequence is CASSPIFPGTGGADEQYF. The bases read TGTGCCAGCTCACCCATCTTCCCCGGGACAGGGGGCGCGGACGAGCAGTACTTC.